The subject of this entry is one T cell receptor beta chain. The table lists this clonotype with a few counts. The clone's antigen remains unknown. Base quality data are lacking; no much larger clone is found one base away. This specimen belongs to a study of T cells in Graves' hyperthyroidism and ophthalmopathy (dated by TCRdb to about 2019). About the full investigation: Peripheral blood samples were taken at initial diagnosis, before any treatment was given. To identify TCR V-J signatures that set the groups apart, the researchers used a discovery cohort of 95 to 100 patients, made up of under 45 with Graves' ophthalmopathy and approximately 57 with stable Graves' hyperthyroidism. An independent validation cohort of fewer than 20 hyperthyroidism patients and 17 patients who later progressed to ophthalmopathy tested prospective prediction of ophthalmopathy. The roughly 94 discovery patients were randomly divided into training and test sets at a 7:3 ratio. Thyroid tissue and blood T-cell repertoires from six Graves' hyperthyroidism patients were also compared in the study. After blood sampling, hyperthyroidism patients were treated with methimazole at a starting dose of 30 mg daily, and ophthalmopathy patients were treated with high-dose intravenous methylprednisolone. The paper reports TCR Vbeta CDR3 sequencing of over 120 peripheral blood samples: approximately 41 ophthalmopathy, 70 to 85 hyperthyroidism and around 17 progressor patients.

Results the study describes overall, beyond this receptor: Blood samples also contained most of the expanded thyroid clonotypes (frequency above 0.001), which suggests that blood repertoires may reflect thyroid immune responses. In validation, progression to ophthalmopathy was predicted by the model with approximately 67% sensitivity and 72% to 80% specificity, a median of approximately 6.5 months before onset. No statistical method was used to set the sample size in advance, and investigators knew the group allocation. A model built on a 13 V-J signature distinguished ophthalmopathy from stable hyperthyroidism, reaching roughly 88% sensitivity and approximately 81% specificity in cross-validation and 80%/75% in testing.

V is shortened by 4 bases, J by 3 bases, and the region joining them spans 23 bases. From the cysteine through the phenylalanine, the CDR3 covers 17 amino acids. CDR3 DNA only is kept here, 51 bases in frame from base 1. CDR1 and CDR2, looked up from the germline V gene (reference sequence), are DFQATT and SNEGSKA. A patient counted as having stable Graves' hyperthyroidism if no progression to ophthalmopathy occurred over 18 months of follow-up. Hyperthyroidism patients were newly diagnosed, with disease duration under 2 months, and aged 18 to 65 years. The study excluded patients with uncontrolled infections, other autoimmune diseases, pregnancy or lactation. Diagnoses were based on clinical symptoms, serum thyroxine and TRAb, thyroid ultrasound and orbital computed tomography. Ficoll-Paque density gradient centrifugation was used to isolate PBMCs from approximately 10 ml of fresh peripheral blood. Total RNA was extracted with Trizol reagent, and quality was checked on an Agilent 2100 Bioanalyzer.

Amplification of TCR beta CDR3 regions was carried out from RNA transcripts. For the first round of RT-PCR on the TCR CDR3, the HTBI primer set was used together with the Qiagen OneStep RT-PCR kit. A second multiplex PCR round built the libraries, followed by size selection and purification. Libraries were sequenced paired-end with 100 bp reads on an Illumina HiSeq2000. Processing in the source paper ran as follows. SOAPnuke was used to process the raw data, removing reads that contained adapters or uncalled bases, had a mean Phred below 15, or lacked an exact match to the constant primer or identifier. COPE v1.2.5 was used to merge high-quality paired reads, and clonotypes were defined as unique nucleotide sequences. MiTCR v1.1 was used to align the clonotypes against IMGT TRBV, TRBD and TRBJ reference segments. The analysis was restricted to V-J combinations with a frequency above 0.0001, which together covered 99% to 99.2% of the repertoires. The TCS score was defined as the ratio of F50 (clonal expansion) to E x V (chaos), calculated using BLOSUM62-based TCRdist between CDR3 peptides within each V-J. Welch's t-statistics and random forest reduced roughly 530 V-J features to about 12, which were used in a naive Bayes classifier (R e1071). TCRdb itself trimmed the public reads at Q25 with fastp, ran MiXCR and retained productive beta chains. Records with the same CDR3 protein are collapsed into one entry carrying the most frequent genes and DNA. These V and J calls rely on TCRdb rather than the paper's analysis. This sample is represented by approximately 740,000 distinct CDR3 sequences; 14% of them were singletons. The ten most abundant clones make up about 9.4% of the sample.

The material sequenced was blood. The chain couples TRBV20-1 to TRBJ2-3, and TRBD1 may be the D gene, going by 6 matching bases. The receptor was derived from a woman aged 18-29 years with Graves' hyperthyroidism. The nucleotide sequence is given as TGCAGTGCTATGGACAGTTCGAGGTTAAGGGAGACAGATACGCAGTATTTT. This sequence encodes CSAMDSSRLRETDTQYF.